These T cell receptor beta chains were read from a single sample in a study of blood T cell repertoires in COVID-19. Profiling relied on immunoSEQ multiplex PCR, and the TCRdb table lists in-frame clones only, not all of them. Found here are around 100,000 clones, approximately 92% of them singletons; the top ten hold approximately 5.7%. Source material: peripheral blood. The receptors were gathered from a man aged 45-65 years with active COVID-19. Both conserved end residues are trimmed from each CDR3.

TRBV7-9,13,ASSTDRVVVHEQY
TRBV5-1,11,ASRTGSGTEAF
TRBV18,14,ASSPLAGQGQETQY
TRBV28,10,AINRVNTEAF
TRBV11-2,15,ASSLAGGRSRFNEQF
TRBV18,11,ASSYNAGTEAF
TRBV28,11,ASSLLPGNGYT
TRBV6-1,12,ASSEIGGSNEQF
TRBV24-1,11,ATSDADRGNYT
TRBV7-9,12,ASSLQQVNTEAF
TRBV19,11,ASRGGGANVLT
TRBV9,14,ASSVVTGGLGTEAF
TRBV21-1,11,AIQTMTDNEQF
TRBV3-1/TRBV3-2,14,ASSQAGTSGTGEQY
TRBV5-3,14,ARSLVSRGECYEQY
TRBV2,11,ASSDNSFNGYT
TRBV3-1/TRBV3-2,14,ASSQEGGGFNQPQH
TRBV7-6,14,ASSWGVGLAGEEQY
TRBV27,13,ASSLLGQGNTEAF
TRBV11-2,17,ASSLGIAWPGAVPDTQY
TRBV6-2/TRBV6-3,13,ASSYEAGPSYEQY
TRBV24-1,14,ATSDLDRTGTDTQY
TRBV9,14,ASSPLGTDLYNEQF
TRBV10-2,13,ASSDRDRSNQPQH
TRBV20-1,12,SASSGGRAVEQF
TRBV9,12,ASSGGGWNTEAF
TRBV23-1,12,ASSQFSSRGELF
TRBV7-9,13,ASSLADREAYGYT
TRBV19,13,ASSIDEGSRTEAF
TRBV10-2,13,ASSGIAGVYYAQY
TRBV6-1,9,ASSEYAIPY
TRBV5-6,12,ASSLGGDLYEQY
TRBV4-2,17,ASSQEDTRLAGARGEQY
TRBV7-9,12,ASSLEGGTYEQY
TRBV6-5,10,ASNRGFTEAF
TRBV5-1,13,ASSLSAGVTGELF
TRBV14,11,ASSRQGSYEQY
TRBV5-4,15,ASSLGGGSPVSSPLH
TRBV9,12,ASSGERGFYEQY
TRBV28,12,ASRGTGTQETQY
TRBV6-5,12,ASSVLSSYNEQF
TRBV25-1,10,ASKETLGELF
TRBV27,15,ASSRRGGSSATYEQY
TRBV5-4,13,ASSGGGQMNYGYT
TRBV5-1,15,ASRQYPTGTGTDTQY
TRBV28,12,ASSLSLQGTEAF
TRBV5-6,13,ASSSDSLGGNTIY
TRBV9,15,ASSPRLGLAVYNEQF
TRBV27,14,ASSLSPDRATGELF
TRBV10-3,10,AIAGESYEQY
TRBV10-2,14,ASSPSGRAQINEQF
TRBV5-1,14,ASSLQQGSSYNEQF
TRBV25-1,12,ASRGHPGTGELF